This T cell receptor (beta chain) was found in a study of blood T cell repertoires in COVID-19. At the level of the study: Italy, Spain and the United States were the sources of the convalescent and acute COVID-19 samples. From T cells, B-cell-depleted T cells, or PBMCs came the material, which was cDNA or gDNA.

Source study methods: Amplification from reference gene primers served as the basis for estimated nucleated cell counts. Repertoires were generated with immunoSEQ multiplex PCR, while TCRdb's copy carries only in-frame clones and drops some. The V and J calls and clone size are taken from that table; D and trimming were inferred from the DNA. The data hold 180,000 or so clones, with about 86% observed a single time. The origin of this receptor is a man aged 18-30 years with acute or convalescent COVID-19. The sequenced material came from peripheral blood.

This CDR3 is CASSVLVTPGTNQPQHF. As DNA, the CDR3 is TGTGCCAGCAGTGTTCTAGTAACACCGGGAACCAACCAGCCCCAGCATTTT. This chain uses TRBV2 with TRBJ1-5; no clear D gene. Trimming pared 4 bases from V and 7 bases from J, leaving 23 bases between. CDR3 length: 17 residues. Germline values: CDR1 SNHLY, CDR2 FYNNEI.